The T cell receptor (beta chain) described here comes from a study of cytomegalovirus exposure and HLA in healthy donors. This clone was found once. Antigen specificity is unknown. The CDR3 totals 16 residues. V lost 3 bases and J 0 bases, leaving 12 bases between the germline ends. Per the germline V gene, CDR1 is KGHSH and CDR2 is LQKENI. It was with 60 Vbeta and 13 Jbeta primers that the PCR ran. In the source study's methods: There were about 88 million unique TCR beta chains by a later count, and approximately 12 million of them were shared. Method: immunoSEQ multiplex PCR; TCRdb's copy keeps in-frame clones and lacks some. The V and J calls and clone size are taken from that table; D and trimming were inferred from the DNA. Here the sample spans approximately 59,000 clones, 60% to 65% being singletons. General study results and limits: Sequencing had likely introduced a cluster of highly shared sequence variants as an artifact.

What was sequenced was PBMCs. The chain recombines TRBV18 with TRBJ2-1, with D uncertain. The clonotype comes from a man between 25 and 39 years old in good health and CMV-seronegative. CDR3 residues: CASSPPNSRSYNEQFF. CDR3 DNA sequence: TGTGCCAGCTCACCCCCTAATAGTCGCTCCTACAATGAGCAGTTCTTC.